This T cell receptor beta chain was identified during a study of blood T cell repertoires in COVID-19. A word on this clone: This sample also contains other DNA sequences that code for the same CDR3.

The data were produced by immunoSEQ multiplex PCR, yet TCRdb's version contains in-frame clones alone and is incomplete. There are roughly 290,000 clones in the sample; approximately 80% occur only once, and around 4% lies in the top ten. The TCR comes from a woman between 45 and 65 years old with active or convalescent COVID-19. Sequenced material: peripheral blood.

The CDR3 region has the DNA TGTGCCAGCAGTTTGGCAGGGGGCACTGAAGCTTTCTTT. This codes for CASSLAGGTEAFF. The J gene is TRBJ1-1, the V gene TRBV12-3 or TRBV12-4; 7 positions match TRBD1. This CDR3 is built from 13 residues. V shed 3 bases, J shed 4 bases, and the junction held 2 bases outside the gene matches.